Below are 4 T cell receptor beta chains sequenced from a single sample in a study of T cell repertoires in cytomegalovirus infection. Their antigens are not known. In TCRdb, the reads were re-called with MiXCR into one record per CDR3 protein. The profile shows roughly 34,000 distinct CDR3 sequences, 40% to 65% of them singletons. The sequencing here drew on CD8+ T cells from cultured PBMCs, taken from culture after CMV antigen stimulation. All receptors derive from a human donor in good health (CMV status not recorded). Some clones in this sample may be carry-over from other donors' samples.

The gene calls are TRBV7-6 and TRBJ2-2; 12 nucleotides line up with TRBD1. Per germline, CDR1 SGHVS and CDR2 FNYEAQ. This CDR3 has 17 amino acids. V dropped 5 bases and J dropped 0; count of bases not matched to a gene: 4. DNA of the CDR3: TGTGCCAGCAGCCCCCGGGACAGGGGGCCGAACACCGGGGAGCTGTTTTTT. Protein sequence: CASSPRDRGPNTGELFF.

This clonotype appeared many times. The J gene is TRBJ2-7, the V gene TRBV7-6, with no clear D. V lost 0 bases and J lost 3, with 6 bases in between. The CDR3 is 13 residues long. The V gene's germline CDR1 is SGHVS and CDR2 FNYEAQ. DNA for the CDR3: TGTGCCAGCAGCTTAGCGTCCATCTACGAGCAGTACTTC. Encoded protein: CASSLASIYEQYF.

This clonotype was found a few times. J is TRBJ2-5 and V is TRBV7-3, with 7 positions matching TRBD1. The V segment lost 2 bases and the J segment 3 bases; nucleotides outside the gene matches: 9. Germline loops: CDR1 SGHTA, CDR2 FQGTGA. The CDR3 length is 16 residues. The CDR3 here is CASSLGPGGMEETQYF. For the CDR3, the DNA is TGTGCCAGCAGCTTAGGTCCAGGGGGAATGGAAGAGACCCAGTACTTC.

V gene TRBV28 combines with J gene TRBJ1-1, with D possibly TRBD1 on 5 matching bases. V was trimmed by 3 bases and J by 0 bases, leaving 17 bases between them. This CDR3 has 17 amino acids. The germline CDR1 and CDR2 sequences are MDHEN and SYDVKM. The CDR3 spells CASSFPSGTRMNTEAFF. The CDR3 bases are TGTGCCAGCAGTTTTCCGTCAGGGACCCGCATGAACACTGAAGCTTTCTTT.